These 27 T cell receptor beta chains came from one sample sequenced in a study of T cells in tumors after PD-1 blockade. TCRdb keeps only in-frame clones here, not all; method: immunoSEQ multiplex PCR. This sample has tens of thousands of clones; less than 85% occur once, and the top ten carry 4.7%. The material was PBMCs, obtained after anti-PD-1 treatment. The receptors shown here come from a human donor with basal cell carcinoma.

Comment on this clone: The sample has other DNA sequences that encode this CDR3 too. The genes are TRBV7-8 and TRBJ1-1, with no clear D. The CDR3 is 14 residues long. CDR1 and CDR2 from the germline V gene are SGHVS and FQNEAQ. Trimming cost V 3 bases and J 5 bases, with 13 bases left between them. CDR3: CASSLTDAGTEAFF. The CDR3 DNA reads as TGTGCCAGCAGCTTGACCGACGCGGGAACTGAAGCTTTCTTT.

The gene calls are TRBV3-1 (or the pseudogene TRBV3-2) and TRBJ2-1, with D perhaps matching TRBD1 (7 bases). Germline V gene lookup returns CDR1 LGHDT and CDR2 YNNKEL (reference sequence). The CDR3 sequence is 15 residues long. The V end was cut by 0 bases, the J end by 6 bases, with 12 bases between. This chain's CDR3 is CASSQEGRGANEQFF. DNA of the CDR3: TGTGCCAGCAGCCAAGAAGGCAGGGGGGCCAATGAGCAGTTCTTC.

This clone was detected only a few times. CDR3 amino acids: CSASQRSSYEQYF. The CDR3 coding sequence is TGCAGCGCTTCCCAGCGGAGCTCCTACGAGCAGTACTTC. The chain has TRBV29-1 and TRBJ2-7, with D perhaps matching TRBD2 (5 bases). CDR1 and CDR2 from the germline V gene are SQVTM and ANQGSEA. CDR3 length equals 13 residues. V lost 7 bases and J lost 0, with 13 bases in between.

The genes are TRBV4-1 and TRBJ1-2; D unclear. There are 14 residues in the CDR3. The V end was cut by 4 bases, the J end by 6 bases, with 15 bases between. CDR1 and CDR2 (germline): MGHRA, YSYEKL. CDR3 sequence reads: CASSRPTGYDGYTF. The CDR3 bases are TGCGCCAGCAGCCGCCCGACGGGGTACGATGGCTACACCTTC.

The chain couples TRBV6-5 to TRBJ2-2; TRBD2 agrees at 9 bases. This CDR3 has 15 residues. J gave up 3 bases and V 4 bases, and 3 bases lay outside the gene matches. Germline V CDR1 and CDR2: MNHEY, SVGAGI. CDR3 in DNA: TGTGCCAGCAGTTTTACTAGCGGGTACACCGGGGAGCTGTTTTTT. Its protein is CASSFTSGYTGELFF.

This clone was seen more than once but under ten times. The genes are TRBV7-6 and TRBJ2-1; TRBD2 aligns across 7 bases. The CDR3 extends over 15 amino acids. Trimming at V came to 1 base and at J to 7 bases, leaving 7 bases not matched to a gene. Germline CDR1 SGHVS, CDR2 FNYEAQ. This CDR3 is CASSLVGGASNEQFF. The CDR3 bases are TGTGCCAGCAGCTTAGTGGGAGGGGCCTCGAATGAGCAGTTCTTC.

A few counts support this clone. The V gene is TRBV7-2, the J gene TRBJ1-1, with 11 bases matching TRBD1. The CDR3 loop spans 16 amino acids. Germline CDR1 SGHTA, CDR2 FQGNSA. The ends lost 5 bases at V and 5 bases at J; junction bases unmatched: 10. CDR3 residues: CASSNRDRGGRTEAFF. The CDR3 DNA sequence: TGTGCCAGCAGCAACCGGGACAGGGGGGGACGAACTGAAGCTTTCTTT.

The chain links TRBV18 to TRBJ2-6, with 7 bases matching TRBD2. Germline loops: CDR1 KGHSH, CDR2 LQKENI. V gave up 0 bases and J gave up 0 bases; unmatched junction bases: 2. CDR3 length: 17 amino acids. The CDR3, as DNA: TGTGCCAGCTCACCACCGGGAGGGCTCTCTGGGGCCAACGTCCTGACTTTC. This gives the protein CASSPPGGLSGANVLTF.

This rearrangement joins TRBV29-1 to TRBJ1-2; no clear D gene. The CDR3 has 12 residues. Germline assignment: CDR1 SQVTM and CDR2 ANQGSEA. The ends were cut back, 6 bases at V and 2 bases at J, with 10 bases in the middle. CDR3 sequence: CSVMTGNYGYTF. In nucleotides, the CDR3 is TGCAGCGTAATGACGGGAAACTATGGCTACACCTTC.

This clone was found a few times. CDR3: CASSRPQDQETQYF. CDR3 sequence (DNA): TGTGCCAGCTCACGGCCCCAGGATCAAGAGACCCAGTACTTC. The J gene is TRBJ2-5, the V gene TRBV18; D not certain. The CDR3 extends over 14 amino acids. With 4 bases removed from V and 2 bases from J, the gap between germline ends came to 11 bases. Germline V CDR1 and CDR2: KGHSH, LQKENI.

This rearrangement joins TRBV6-5 to TRBJ2-3; 11 bases agree with TRBD2. The CDR3 consists of 15 residues. Germline-derived CDR1 and CDR2 are MNHEY and SVGAGI. V dropped 6 bases and J dropped 5; count of bases not matched to a gene: 7. The CDR3 nucleotides are TGTGCCAGCAGCGCCGATGGGACTAGCGGAGATACGCAGTATTTT. This codes for CASSADGTSGDTQYF.

J is TRBJ2-7 and V is TRBV7-9; 9 nucleotides line up with TRBD2. The J segment lost 4 bases and the V segment lost 5 bases, leaving 9 bases of the junction unmatched. Germline-derived CDR1 and CDR2 are SEHNR and FQNEAQ (reference sequence). CDR3 size: 15 residues. CDR3 in amino acids: CASSPGTSLLYEQYF. Here the CDR3 DNA reads TGTGCCAGCAGCCCTGGGACTAGCTTGTTGTACGAGCAGTACTTC.

The CDR3 DNA reads TGTGCCAGCTCACCACCCGGGACTCGTGAGACCCAGTACTTC. Translating gives CASSPPGTRETQYF. The rearrangement links TRBV18 to TRBJ2-5, with D perhaps TRBD2 (6 bases). CDR1 is KGHSH, CDR2 LQKENI, per germline. V lost 0 bases and J 5 bases, leaving 10 bases between the germline ends. The CDR3 has 14 amino acids.

The chain employs TRBV28 and TRBJ2-3; weak D call: TRBD1 (5 bases). V lost 2 bases, J lost 2 bases, and 11 bases lay in between. Per germline, CDR1 MDHEN and CDR2 SYDVKM. CDR3 length equals 15 residues. CDR3 coding DNA: TGTGCCAGCAGTTTAGAGCAGGGAATCACAGATACGCAGTATTTT. Protein sequence: CASSLEQGITDTQYF.

This clone is a singleton in its sample. CDR3 loop: CASSSRTQPSGANVLTF. CDR3 coding DNA: TGTGCCAGCAGCTCCCGGACACAACCCTCTGGGGCCAACGTCCTGACTTTC. This chain uses TRBV9 with TRBJ2-6; D is possibly TRBD1 (5 bases). This CDR3 contains 17 residues. Germline V gives CDR1 SGDLS, CDR2 YYNGEE. V dropped 4 bases and J dropped 0 bases, with 14 bases sitting between them.

The V call is TRBV14, the J call TRBJ2-5, with D perhaps matching TRBD1 or TRBD2 (6 bases each). There are 15 residues in the CDR3. From germline, CDR1 is SGHDN and CDR2 FVKESK. The V end was cut by 6 bases, the J end by 5 bases, with 19 bases between. Here the CDR3 DNA reads TGTGCCAGCAGTCGAAAGGGGGGTTCATGGGAGACCCAGTACTTC. The encoded protein is CASSRKGGSWETQYF. Complete variable domain (other parts from reference TRBV14 and TRBJ2-5): EAGVTQFPSHSVIEKGQTVTLRCDPISGHDNLYWYRRVMGKEIKFLLHFVKESKQDESGMPNNRFLAERTGGTYSTLKVQPAELEDSGVYFCASSRKGGSWETQYFGPGTRLLVL.

Only a few counts were recorded for this clone. The V call is TRBV24-1, the J call TRBJ2-7; 8 bases fit TRBD1. CDR1 is KGHDR, CDR2 SFDVKD, per germline. The V segment lost 3 bases and the J segment 5 bases; nucleotides outside the gene matches: 11. The CDR3 length is 16 residues. Written as DNA, the CDR3 is TGTGCCACCAGTGATCCGACAGGGGCCGCATCCCACGAGCAGTACTTC. Translated, it gives CATSDPTGAASHEQYF.

V gene TRBV12-3 or TRBV12-4 combines with J gene TRBJ2-7, with D maybe TRBD2 (5 bases). V was cut by 7 bases and J by 5 bases, with 9 bases left in between. The CDR3 consists of 11 residues. The CDR3 is CASTEGHEQYF. CDR3 DNA sequence: TGTGCCAGCACCGAGGGCCACGAGCAGTACTTC.

The chain carries TRBV12-3 or TRBV12-4 and TRBJ1-5; perhaps TRBD1 as D (5 bases). The germline V and J ends were trimmed by 5 bases and 3 bases, with 8 bases remaining between them. This CDR3 is built from 13 residues. The CDR3 nucleotides are TGTGCCAGCAGTCGGGACCTCAATCAGCCCCAGCATTTT. Residues: CASSRDLNQPQHF.

The V call is TRBV5-1, the J call TRBJ2-2, with a possible D match to TRBD1 (6 bases). CDR3 length equals 16 residues. CDR1 and CDR2 (germline): SGHRS, YFSETQ. V gave up 4 bases and J gave up 6 bases, with 19 bases separating them. The CDR3 DNA reads TGCGCCAGCAGCCCGCCCACACAGGGTTGGGCCGGGGAGCTGTTTTTT. Protein: CASSPPTQGWAGELFF.

The V and J genes are TRBV2 and TRBJ2-1; TRBD2 matches 12 bases. This CDR3 is built from 16 residues. V dropped 2 bases and J dropped 5; count of bases not matched to a gene: 4. The germline CDR1 and CDR2 sequences are SNHLY and FYNNEI. The CDR3 region is CASSELLAGGNNEQFF. The CDR3 DNA follows: TGTGCCAGCAGTGAACTACTAGCGGGGGGAAACAATGAGCAGTTCTTC.

J is TRBJ2-7 and V is TRBV27; unclear D gene. The CDR3 spans 14 residues. Germline V CDR1 and CDR2: MNHEY, SMNVEV (reference sequence). Trimming removed 2 bases at V and 3 bases at J, with 11 bases between. The CDR3 DNA reads TGTGCCAGCAGTTTAAAGAACCGATACTACGAGCAGTACTTC. Translated: CASSLKNRYYEQYF.

The CDR3 region is CASGTRTGGGGYTF. CDR3 nucleotides: TGTGCCAGCGGTACTAGGACAGGGGGCGGAGGCTACACCTTC. The gene calls are TRBV9 and TRBJ1-2, with 11 positions matching TRBD1. Germline-derived CDR1 and CDR2 are SGDLS and YYNGEE. This CDR3 has 14 residues. Trimming removed 7 bases from V and 8 bases from J; junction bases left unmatched: 10.

The chain uses TRBV10-3 and TRBJ1-1; weak D call: TRBD1 (5 bases). The CDR3 is made up of 13 amino acids. The V end was cut by 4 bases, the J end by 5 bases, with 11 bases between. CDR1 and CDR2 from the germline V gene are ENHRY and SYGVKD. In DNA, the CDR3 is TGTGCCATCAGTGGCAGGGAAGAAACTGAAGCTTTCTTT. As protein: CAISGREETEAFF.

The chain is built from TRBV7-9 and TRBJ1-1; D uncertain. Germline loops: CDR1 SEHNR, CDR2 FQNEAQ (reference sequence). Between the trimmed V and J ends, which lost 7 bases and 1 base, there was a span of 7 bases. The CDR3 length is 12 residues. This CDR3 is CASTATNTEAFF. The CDR3 nucleotides read TGTGCCAGCACTGCCACGAACACTGAAGCTTTCTTT.

This chain links TRBV6-6 with TRBJ1-2; TRBD1 might be the D (6 bases). This CDR3 comprises 15 residues. Per the germline V gene, CDR1 is MNHNY and CDR2 is SVGAGI (reference sequence). V was cut by 4 bases and J by 8 bases, with 20 bases left in between. The CDR3 loop reads CASSFLQGDYGGYTF. The CDR3 DNA reads TGTGCCAGCAGTTTCCTACAGGGAGACTATGGAGGCTACACCTTC.

This clone was picked up a small number of times. The chain carries TRBV7-9 and TRBJ1-2; 10 nucleotides agree with TRBD1. The CDR3 has 17 amino acids. CDR1 SEHNR and CDR2 FQNEAQ come from the germline V gene (reference sequence). Trimming removed 0 bases from V and 2 bases from J; junction bases left unmatched: 6. CDR3 sequence (DNA): TGTGCCAGCAGCTTAGCGGGGGACAGGGGCCTCAACTATGGCTACACCTTC. Translation: CASSLAGDRGLNYGYTF. Full variable domain (remainder filled in from reference TRBV7-9 and TRBJ1-2): DTGVSQNPRHKITKRGQNVTFRCDPISEHNRLYWYRQTLGQGPEFLTYFQNEAQLEKSRLLSDRFSAERPKGSFSTLEIQRTEQGDSAMYLCASSLAGDRGLNYGYTFGSGTRLTVV.